This T cell receptor (beta chain) is from a study of blood T cell repertoires in COVID-19. Study as a whole: The origin of the acute and convalescent COVID-19 samples was the United States, Italy and Spain. T cells, B-cell-depleted T cells, or PBMCs provided the cDNA or gDNA that served as material.

In the study's own analysis: The authors estimated nucleated cell counts from reference gene primer amplification. Generated by immunoSEQ multiplex PCR, the TCRdb table keeps only in-frame clones and is missing some. V and J calls and clone size are copied from that table; D and trimming were computed from the DNA. Of 230,000 or so clones in the sample, roughly nine tenths were seen once. The V gene lost 4 bases and the J gene lost 5 bases, with 14 bases spanning the gap. The CDR3 spans 14 residues. CDR1 is MDHEN, CDR2 SYDVKM, per germline. The TCR comes from a man aged 40-49 years with active or convalescent COVID-19. V is TRBV28 and J is TRBJ1-1, with a possible D match to TRBD1 (5 bases). Sequencing was carried out using peripheral blood. In DNA form, the CDR3 reads TGTGCCAGCAGTTCTGACGCGGGGGTAACTGAAGCTTTCTTT. Its protein product is CASSSDAGVTEAFF.